One and the same sample provided the 27 T cell receptor beta chains below, sequenced in a study of blood T cell repertoires in COVID-19. The protocol was immunoSEQ multiplex PCR, while the TCRdb copy is restricted to in-frame clones and leaves out a portion. The sample shows about 200,000 clones, roughly 80% of them seen only once. Sequencing was done on a sample of peripheral blood. Receptors originate from a woman of 80 years or more with acute or convalescent COVID-19.

The chain links TRBV28 to TRBJ2-1; D is unclear. The V gene's germline CDR1 is MDHEN and CDR2 SYDVKM. This CDR3 is built from 12 residues. Trimming pared 7 bases from V and 2 bases from J, leaving 6 bases between. CDR3 nucleotides: TGTGCCAGCACAAGCACCTACAATGAGCAGTTCTTC. Residues: CASTSTYNEQFF.

This clone was seen only once. The gene calls are TRBV19 and TRBJ2-3, with D tentatively TRBD1 (6 bases). The CDR3 length is 14 residues. V lost 3 bases and J lost 2, with 9 bases in between. Germline-derived CDR1 and CDR2 are LNHDA and SQIVND (reference sequence). The CDR3 region has the DNA TGTGCCAGTAGTATTGGGACACTCACAGATACGCAGTATTTT. Its protein is CASSIGTLTDTQYF.

CDR3 sequence reads: CASSPGSSPYYGYTF. The DNA of the CDR3 is TGTGCCAGCAGCCCGGGGAGCAGTCCTTACTATGGCTACACCTTC. The V gene is TRBV7-2, the J gene TRBJ1-2; D uncertain. Per germline, CDR1 SGHTA and CDR2 FQGNSA. V was pared by 5 bases and J by 3 bases, with 16 bases between. The CDR3 sequence is 15 residues long.

In its sample, this clone was seen a few times. The chain links TRBV6-6 to TRBJ1-5, with D perhaps matching TRBD1 (6 bases). CDR1 is MNHNY and CDR2 is SVGAGI in the germline V gene (reference sequence). The CDR3 is 12 amino acids. Trimming cost V 7 bases and J 4 bases, with 8 bases left between them. As DNA, the CDR3 is TGTGCCAGCAACCAGGGGAATCAGCCCCAGCATTTT. This encodes CASNQGNQPQHF.

This sequence joins TRBV19 and TRBJ1-2, with 9 bases aligning to TRBD1. Losses at the gene ends were 4 bases for V and 8 bases for J; bases not matched to a gene: 14. Germline CDR1 and CDR2: LNHDA and SQIVND (reference sequence). The CDR3 loop spans 16 amino acids. In DNA form, the CDR3 reads TGTGCCAGTAGTACCAGCAAAAGGGGACAGGGCGGAGGCTACACCTTC. This encodes CASSTSKRGQGGGYTF.

The genes are TRBV7-9 and TRBJ2-3; 9 nucleotides match TRBD1. CDR3 length: 14 residues. Trimming cost V 3 bases and J 6 bases; bases outside gene matches: 4. Germline V gives CDR1 SEHNR, CDR2 FQNEAQ (reference sequence). CDR3 loop: CASSFGTGKDTQYF. CDR3 in DNA: TGTGCCAGCAGCTTCGGGACAGGGAAGGATACGCAGTATTTT.

This clone was observed once. The chain combines TRBV20-1 with TRBJ2-3; no reliable D call. The V and J ends lost 3 bases and 2 bases respectively, with 15 bases between them. The CDR3 contains 15 residues. From germline, CDR1 is DFQATT and CDR2 SNEGSKA (reference sequence). The CDR3 coding sequence is TGCAGTGCTAGTACGCGCGGAGTAGACACAGATACGCAGTATTTT. This gives the protein CSASTRGVDTDTQYF.

This clone has a handful of counts. The rearrangement uses TRBV3-1 (or the pseudogene TRBV3-2) and TRBJ2-7, with D possibly TRBD1 on 5 matching bases. Germline V gives CDR1 LGHDT, CDR2 YNNKEL (reference sequence). V was shortened by 2 bases and J by 2 bases, with 13 bases between the two germline ends. CDR3 length equals 15 residues. CDR3 region: CASSQSGAATYEQYF. The CDR3 DNA reads as TGTGCCAGCAGCCAAAGTGGGGCAGCGACCTACGAGCAGTACTTC.

The rearrangement uses TRBV5-1 and TRBJ2-7, with 8 bases lining up with TRBD1. J gave up 7 bases and V 2 bases, and 11 bases lay outside the gene matches. Germline V gives CDR1 SGHRS, CDR2 YFSETQ. This CDR3 comprises 15 residues. CDR3 loop: CASSFTGQGAGEQYF. CDR3 coding DNA: TGCGCCAGCAGCTTTACTGGGCAGGGGGCAGGAGAGCAGTACTTC.

V is TRBV3-1 (or the pseudogene TRBV3-2) and J is TRBJ2-5; possible D gene TRBD1, 6 bases. The CDR3 has 16 residues. V gave up 4 bases and J gave up 1 base, with 16 bases separating them. Germline V CDR1 and CDR2: LGHDT, YNNKEL (reference sequence). The CDR3 spells CASSRDKRVLQETQYF. In DNA form, the CDR3 reads TGTGCCAGCAGCCGGGACAAAAGAGTCCTCCAAGAGACCCAGTACTTC.

V usage is TRBV28 and J usage is TRBJ2-3; 10 bases line up with TRBD2. Trimming cost V 5 bases and J 6 bases; bases outside gene matches: 11. CDR3 length: 16 residues. Per germline, CDR1 MDHEN and CDR2 SYDVKM. The CDR3 nucleotides read TGTGCCAGCAGTCCTCTAGCGGGAGTGGTTCGCGATACGCAGTATTTT. Translation: CASSPLAGVVRDTQYF.

The V gene is TRBV28, the J gene TRBJ2-5, with 7 bases fitting TRBD1. V shed 3 bases and J 6 bases; nucleotides not matched to a gene: 22. The CDR3 sequence is 19 residues long. Per the germline V gene, CDR1 is MDHEN and CDR2 is SYDVKM. The CDR3 DNA reads TGTGCCAGCAGTTTTCCCCTCCGGGACAGCACCCCCAACAGGAAGACCCAGTACTTC. Translation: CASSFPLRDSTPNRKTQYF.

The chain links TRBV11-2 to TRBJ1-3, with TRBD1 as a possible D gene (6 bases). The germline V and J ends were trimmed by 5 bases and 2 bases, with 10 bases remaining between them. The CDR3 totals 14 residues. The germline gives CDR1 SGHAT, CDR2 FQNNGV. CDR3 sequence: CASSLGHAGNTIYF. The CDR3 nucleotides read TGTGCCAGCAGCCTGGGACACGCTGGAAACACCATATATTTT.

This clone has a count of ten or more. The J gene is TRBJ1-1, the V gene TRBV6-5; 9 positions match TRBD1. This CDR3 region has 13 residues. The V gene end was trimmed by 9 bases and the J gene end by 0 bases; junction bases not matched to a gene: 2. CDR1 is MNHEY and CDR2 is SVGAGI in the germline V gene. The CDR3 here is CARRDRVNTEAFF. The CDR3 DNA is TGTGCCAGGAGGGACAGGGTGAACACTGAAGCTTTCTTT.

V usage is TRBV14 and J usage is TRBJ2-3; the D gene is possibly TRBD2 (6 bases). The CDR3 consists of 16 residues. V dropped 7 bases and J dropped 0 bases, with 17 bases sitting between them. The germline V gene encodes CDR1 SGHDN and CDR2 FVKESK. CDR3 sequence: CASKPMRGGSTDTQYF. DNA of the CDR3: TGTGCCAGCAAACCTATGCGGGGAGGTAGCACAGATACGCAGTATTTT.

CDR3 amino acids: CASSTNSGQRPNEQFF. The DNA of the CDR3 is TGTGCCAGCAGTACTAATTCGGGACAGAGGCCCAATGAGCAGTTCTTC. The chain couples TRBV27 to TRBJ2-1; TRBD1 aligns across 7 bases. This CDR3 contains 16 residues. Germline trimming cut 5 bases from V and 6 bases from J; bases unmatched to any gene: 13. CDR1 and CDR2 (germline): MNHEY, SMNVEV (reference sequence).

This clone occurred a few times. The chain combines TRBV2 with TRBJ2-5; TRBD2 matches 9 bases. CDR1 and CDR2 (germline): SNHLY, FYNNEI. CDR3 length: 14 amino acids. V was pared by 4 bases and J by 5 bases, with 5 bases of the junction left unmatched. The CDR3 protein is CASSAAGGLETQYF. The CDR3 DNA reads as TGTGCCAGCAGTGCGGCGGGGGGGCTGGAGACCCAGTACTTC.

About this clone itself: Other DNA sequences in the sample encode the same CDR3. The rearrangement links TRBV6-5 to TRBJ1-5, with D perhaps TRBD1 (6 bases). Germline V CDR1 and CDR2: MNHEY, SVGAGI. The CDR3 sequence is 13 residues long. V lost 6 bases to trimming and J lost 4 bases, with 10 bases between them. CDR3 in DNA: TGTGCCAGCAGCGGACAGTTTAATCAGCCCCAGCATTTT. Protein sequence: CASSGQFNQPQHF.

This chain joins TRBV28 and TRBJ2-4; TRBD2 matches 9 bases. The CDR3 has 17 residues. V trimming: 6 bases; J trimming: 2 bases; junction bases outside the gene matches: 11. The germline V gene has CDR1 MDHEN and CDR2 SYDVKM. The CDR3: CASSRYSGRNSKNIQYF. The CDR3 DNA follows: TGTGCCAGCAGCCGCTATAGCGGGAGAAATTCCAAAAACATTCAGTACTTC.

The chain joins TRBV9 to TRBJ2-1; no firm D call. The CDR3 extends over 14 amino acids. The germline V gene encodes CDR1 SGDLS and CDR2 YYNGEE. The V gene lost 0 bases and the J gene lost 6 bases, with 10 bases spanning the gap. The CDR3 DNA is TGTGCCAGCAGCGTAGGCGATAGCCTCAATGAGCAGTTCTTC. This sequence encodes CASSVGDSLNEQFF.

The chain uses TRBV9 and TRBJ2-7; D perhaps matches TRBD1 (5 bases). This CDR3 contains 14 residues. V was pared by 0 bases and J by 3 bases, with 10 bases between. Germline V gene lookup returns CDR1 SGDLS and CDR2 YYNGEE. CDR3 coding DNA: TGTGCCAGCAGCGTAGCCGGACAAGGCTACGAGCAGTACTTC. Protein sequence: CASSVAGQGYEQYF.

The chain carries TRBV2 and TRBJ2-6, with D tentatively TRBD2 (5 bases). V was clipped by 3 bases and J by 0 bases, with 9 bases between them. CDR3 length equals 16 residues. CDR1 SNHLY and CDR2 FYNNEI come from the germline V gene. CDR3 sequence reads: CASSDGVFSGANVLTF. CDR3 nucleotides: TGTGCCAGCAGTGACGGGGTTTTCTCTGGGGCCAACGTCCTGACTTTC.

Written as DNA, the CDR3 is TGTGCCAGCAGCAACCCATGGCCTTTTCAGGGGAGCTCCTATAATTCACCCCTCCACTTT. Translating gives CASSNPWPFQGSSYNSPLHF. J is TRBJ1-6 and V is TRBV21-1; TRBD1, the table's D call, lacks a check against the DNA. TRBV21-1 is a recognized pseudogene. The CDR3 is 20 amino acids.

The CDR3 DNA sequence: TGTGCCAGCAGCTTGGATACTCTCCAAGAGACCCAGTACTTC. This sequence encodes CASSLDTLQETQYF. V and J are TRBV5-4 and TRBJ2-5; D gene ambiguous. Between the trimmed V and J ends, which lost 0 bases and 1 base, there was a span of 7 bases. The CDR3 totals 14 residues. Germline assignment: CDR1 SGHNT and CDR2 YYREEE (reference sequence). Full variable domain (rest looked up from reference TRBV5-4 and TRBJ2-5): ETGVTQSPTHLIKTRGQQVTLRCSSQSGHNTVSWYQQALGQGPQFIFQYYREEENGRGNFPPRFSGLQFPNYSSELNVNALELDDSALYLCASSLDTLQETQYFGPGTRLLVL.

The rearrangement links TRBV6-5 to TRBJ2-3; TRBD1 matches at 7 bases. The CDR3 covers 15 residues. J gave up 0 bases and V 6 bases, and 6 bases lay outside the gene matches. The germline gives CDR1 MNHEY, CDR2 SVGAGI. CDR3 DNA: TGTGCCAGCAGCCTACAGGGGATAAGCACAGATACGCAGTATTTT. It codes for CASSLQGISTDTQYF.

This rearrangement joins TRBV6-5 to TRBJ2-7; no clear D. This CDR3 region has 13 residues. Per germline, CDR1 MNHEY and CDR2 SVGAGI. The V gene lost 6 bases and the J gene lost 2 bases, with 11 bases spanning the gap. CDR3 bases: TGTGCCAGCAGGCAACCGAGCCCCTACGAGCAGTACTTC. Residues: CASRQPSPYEQYF.

The rearrangement uses TRBV5-4 and TRBJ1-1; possibly TRBD1 for D (5 bases). The CDR3 loop spans 14 amino acids. Germline V gives CDR1 SGHNT, CDR2 YYREEE (reference sequence). V was clipped by 3 bases and J by 4 bases, with 13 bases between them. CDR3 in amino acids: CASSSRGGSTEAFF. The CDR3 nucleotides read TGTGCCAGCAGCTCCCGCGGGGGGAGCACTGAAGCTTTCTTT.